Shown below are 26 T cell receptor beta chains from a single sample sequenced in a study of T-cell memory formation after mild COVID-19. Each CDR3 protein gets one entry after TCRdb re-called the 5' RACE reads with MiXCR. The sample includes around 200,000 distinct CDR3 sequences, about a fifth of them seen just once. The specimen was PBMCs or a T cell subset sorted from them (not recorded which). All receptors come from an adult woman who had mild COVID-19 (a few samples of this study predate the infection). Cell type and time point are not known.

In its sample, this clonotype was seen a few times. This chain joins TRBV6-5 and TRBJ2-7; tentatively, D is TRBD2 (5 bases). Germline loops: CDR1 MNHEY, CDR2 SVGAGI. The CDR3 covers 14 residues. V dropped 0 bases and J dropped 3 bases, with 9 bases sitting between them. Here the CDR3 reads CASSYSRAGYEQYF. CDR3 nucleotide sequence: TGTGCCAGCAGTTACTCGAGGGCGGGCTACGAGCAGTACTTC.

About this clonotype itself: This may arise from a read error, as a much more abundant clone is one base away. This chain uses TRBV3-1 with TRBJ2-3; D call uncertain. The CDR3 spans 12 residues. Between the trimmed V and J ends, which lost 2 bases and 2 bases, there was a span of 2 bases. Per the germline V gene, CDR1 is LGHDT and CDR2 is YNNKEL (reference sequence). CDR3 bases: TGTGCCAGCAGCCAATACACAGATACGCAGTATTTT. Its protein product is CASSQYTDTQYF.

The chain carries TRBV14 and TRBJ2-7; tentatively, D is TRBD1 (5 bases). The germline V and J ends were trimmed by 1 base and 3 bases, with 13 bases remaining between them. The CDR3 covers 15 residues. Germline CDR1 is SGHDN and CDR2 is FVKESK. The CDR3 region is CASSQGQQSVYEQYF. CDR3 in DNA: TGTGCCAGCAGCCAAGGACAGCAGTCTGTCTACGAGCAGTACTTC.

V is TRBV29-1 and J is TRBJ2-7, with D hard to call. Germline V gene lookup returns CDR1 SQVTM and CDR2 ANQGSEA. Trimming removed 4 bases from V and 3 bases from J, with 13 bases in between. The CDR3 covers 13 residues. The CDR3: CSVVGPASYEQYF. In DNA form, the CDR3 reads TGCAGCGTTGTAGGCCCAGCCAGCTACGAGCAGTACTTC.

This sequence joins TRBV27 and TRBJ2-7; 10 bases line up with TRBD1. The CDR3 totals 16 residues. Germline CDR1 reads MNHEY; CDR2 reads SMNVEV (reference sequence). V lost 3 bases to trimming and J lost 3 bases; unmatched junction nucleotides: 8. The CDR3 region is CASSFPGDRGLYEQYF. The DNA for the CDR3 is TGTGCCAGCAGTTTCCCGGGGGACAGGGGTCTCTACGAGCAGTACTTC.

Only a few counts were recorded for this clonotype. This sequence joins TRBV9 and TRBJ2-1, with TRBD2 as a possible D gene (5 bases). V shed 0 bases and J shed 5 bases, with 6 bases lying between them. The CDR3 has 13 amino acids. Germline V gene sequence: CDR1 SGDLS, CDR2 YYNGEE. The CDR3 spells CASSVAGNNEQFF. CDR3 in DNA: TGTGCCAGCAGCGTAGCGGGGAACAATGAGCAGTTCTTC.

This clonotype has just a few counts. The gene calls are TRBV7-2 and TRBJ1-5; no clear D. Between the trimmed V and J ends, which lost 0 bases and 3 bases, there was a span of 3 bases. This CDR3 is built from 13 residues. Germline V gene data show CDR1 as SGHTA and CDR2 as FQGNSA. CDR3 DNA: TGTGCCAGCAGCTTAGCGACCAATCAGCCCCAGCATTTT. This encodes CASSLATNQPQHF.

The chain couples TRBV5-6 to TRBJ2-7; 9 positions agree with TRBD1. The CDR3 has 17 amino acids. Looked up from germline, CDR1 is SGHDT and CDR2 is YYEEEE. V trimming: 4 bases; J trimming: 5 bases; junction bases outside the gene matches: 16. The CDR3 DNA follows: TGTGCCAGCAGCCAGCAATCCGGGACAGGGCCGAGGAACGAGCAGTACTTC. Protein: CASSQQSGTGPRNEQYF.

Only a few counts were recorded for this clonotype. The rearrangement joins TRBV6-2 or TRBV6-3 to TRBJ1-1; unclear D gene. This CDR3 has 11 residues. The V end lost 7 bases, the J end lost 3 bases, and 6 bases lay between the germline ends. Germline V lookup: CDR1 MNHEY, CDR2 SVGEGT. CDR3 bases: TGTGCCAGCACCGGGTACACTGAAGCTTTCTTT. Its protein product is CASTGYTEAFF.

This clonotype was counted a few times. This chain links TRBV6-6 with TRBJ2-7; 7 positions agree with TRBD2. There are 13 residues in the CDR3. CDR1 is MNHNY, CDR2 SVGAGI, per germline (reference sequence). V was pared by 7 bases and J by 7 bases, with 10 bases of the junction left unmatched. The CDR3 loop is CASNPVGLPEQYF. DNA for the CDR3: TGTGCCAGCAACCCCGTGGGACTACCAGAGCAGTACTTC.

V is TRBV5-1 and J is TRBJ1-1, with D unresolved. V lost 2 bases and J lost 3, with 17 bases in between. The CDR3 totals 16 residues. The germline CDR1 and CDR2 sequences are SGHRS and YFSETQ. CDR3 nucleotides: TGCGCCAGCAGCTTAATCATGGCGGTTATGGACACTGAAGCTTTCTTT. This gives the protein CASSLIMAVMDTEAFF.

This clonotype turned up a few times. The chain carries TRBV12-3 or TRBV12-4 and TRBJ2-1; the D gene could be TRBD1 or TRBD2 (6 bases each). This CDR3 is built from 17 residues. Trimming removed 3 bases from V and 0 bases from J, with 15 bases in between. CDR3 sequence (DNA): TGTGCCAGCAGTTTCAGCGGAGGGGGTAGCTCCTACAATGAGCAGTTCTTC. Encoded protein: CASSFSGGGSSYNEQFF.

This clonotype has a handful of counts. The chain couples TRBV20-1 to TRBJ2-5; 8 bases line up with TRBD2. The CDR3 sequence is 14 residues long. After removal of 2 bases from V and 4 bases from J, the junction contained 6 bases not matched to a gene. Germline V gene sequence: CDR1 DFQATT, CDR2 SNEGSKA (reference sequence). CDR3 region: CSARSSGWGETQYF. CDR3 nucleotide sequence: TGCAGTGCTAGATCTAGCGGGTGGGGAGAGACCCAGTACTTC.

The CDR3 sequence: CATSEAASGSYEQYF. The CDR3 DNA is TGTGCCACCAGCGAGGCGGCTAGCGGGTCCTACGAGCAGTACTTC. The gene calls are TRBV15 and TRBJ2-7; 8 bases align to TRBD2. The ends lost 5 bases at V and 1 base at J; junction bases unmatched: 7. In germline, CDR1 is LNHNV, CDR2 YYDKDF (reference sequence). The CDR3 has 15 amino acids.

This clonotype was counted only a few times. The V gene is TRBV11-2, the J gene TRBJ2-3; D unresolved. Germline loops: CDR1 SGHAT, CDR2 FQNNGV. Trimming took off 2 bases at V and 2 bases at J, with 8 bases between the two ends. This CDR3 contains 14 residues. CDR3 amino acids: CASSLQAFTDTQYF. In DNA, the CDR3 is TGTGCCAGCAGCTTACAGGCGTTCACAGATACGCAGTATTTT.

The CDR3 sequence: CASAPVGVQETQYF. In DNA, the CDR3 is TGTGCCAGCGCCCCGGTGGGGGTACAAGAGACCCAGTACTTC. The chain is built from TRBV27 and TRBJ2-5, with D tentatively TRBD1 or TRBD2 (5 bases each). CDR1 and CDR2 (germline): MNHEY, SMNVEV (reference sequence). The V gene lost 8 bases and the J gene lost 2 bases, with 15 bases spanning the gap. The CDR3 spans 14 residues.

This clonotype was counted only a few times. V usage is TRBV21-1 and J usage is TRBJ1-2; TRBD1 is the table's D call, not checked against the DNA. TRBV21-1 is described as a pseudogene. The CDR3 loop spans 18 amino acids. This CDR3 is CASSKVLRGTNCNYGYTF. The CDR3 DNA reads TGTGCCAGCAGCAAAGTCCTAAGGGGAACTAACTGTAACTATGGCTACACCTTC.

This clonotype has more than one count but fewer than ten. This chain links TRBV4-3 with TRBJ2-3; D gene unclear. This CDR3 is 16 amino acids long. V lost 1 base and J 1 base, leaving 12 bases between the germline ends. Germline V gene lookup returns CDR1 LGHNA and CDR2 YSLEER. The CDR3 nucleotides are TGCGCCAGCAGCCAAGGTACCTCCCATGGCACAGATACGCAGTATTTT. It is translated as CASSQGTSHGTDTQYF.

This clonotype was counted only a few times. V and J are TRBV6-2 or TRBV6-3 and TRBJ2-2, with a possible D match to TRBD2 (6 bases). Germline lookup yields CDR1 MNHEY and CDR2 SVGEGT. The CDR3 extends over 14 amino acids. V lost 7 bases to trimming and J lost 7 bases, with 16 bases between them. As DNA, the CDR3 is TGTGCCAGCACAGGAGGGCTAGCTTTCGGGGAGCTGTTTTTT. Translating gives CASTGGLAFGELFF.

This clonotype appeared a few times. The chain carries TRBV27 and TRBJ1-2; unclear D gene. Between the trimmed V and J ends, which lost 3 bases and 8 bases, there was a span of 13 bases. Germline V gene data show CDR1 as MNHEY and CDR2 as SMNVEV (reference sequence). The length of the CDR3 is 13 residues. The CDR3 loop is CASSFGNFRGYTF. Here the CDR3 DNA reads TGTGCCAGCAGTTTTGGCAATTTCCGGGGCTACACCTTC.

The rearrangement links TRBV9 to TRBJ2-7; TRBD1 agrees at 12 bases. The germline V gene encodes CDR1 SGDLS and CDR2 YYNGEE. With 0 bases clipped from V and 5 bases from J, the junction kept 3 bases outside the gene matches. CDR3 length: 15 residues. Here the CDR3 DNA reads TGTGCCAGCAGCGTAGAGGGACAGGGGGCCCACGAGCAGTACTTC. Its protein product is CASSVEGQGAHEQYF.

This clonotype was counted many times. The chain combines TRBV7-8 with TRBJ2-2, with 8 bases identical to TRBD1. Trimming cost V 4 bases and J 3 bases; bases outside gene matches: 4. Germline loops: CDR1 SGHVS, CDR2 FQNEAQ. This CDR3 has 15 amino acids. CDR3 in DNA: TGTGCCAGCAGCTCCGGACAGGGACACACCGGGGAGCTGTTTTTT. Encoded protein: CASSSGQGHTGELFF.

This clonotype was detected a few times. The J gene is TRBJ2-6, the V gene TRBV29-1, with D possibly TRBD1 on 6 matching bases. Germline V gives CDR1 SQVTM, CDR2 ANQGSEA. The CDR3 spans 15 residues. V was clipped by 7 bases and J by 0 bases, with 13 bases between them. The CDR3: CSGAGASSGANVLTF. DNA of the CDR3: TGCAGCGGGGCAGGGGCTAGCTCTGGGGCCAACGTCCTGACTTTC.

DNA for the CDR3: TGCGCCAGCAGCTCCGGGGTAGCGGGAGACAATGAGCAGTTCTTC. It yields the protein CASSSGVAGDNEQFF. The chain links TRBV5-1 to TRBJ2-1, with 9 nucleotides matching TRBD2. Per the germline V gene, CDR1 is SGHRS and CDR2 is YFSETQ. The CDR3 is 15 amino acids. V lost 3 bases and J lost 5; bases outside the gene matches: 6.

The CDR3 loop is CASSQPTGWDTEAFF. The CDR3 DNA reads TGTGCCAGCAGCCAACCTACAGGGTGGGACACTGAAGCTTTCTTT. V is TRBV6-1 and J is TRBJ1-1; weak D call: TRBD1 (6 bases). Looked up from germline, CDR1 is MNHNS and CDR2 is SASEGT. Between the trimmed V and J ends, which lost 6 bases and 3 bases, there was a span of 17 bases. The CDR3 is 15 residues long.

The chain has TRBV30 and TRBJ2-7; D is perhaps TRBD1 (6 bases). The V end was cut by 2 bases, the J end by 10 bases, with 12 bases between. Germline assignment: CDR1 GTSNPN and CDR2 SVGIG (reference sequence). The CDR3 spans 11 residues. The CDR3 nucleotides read TGTGCCTGGAGTCCCGGACAGTTACAGTACTTC. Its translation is CAWSPGQLQYF.